These 26 T cell receptor beta chains were sequenced from one sample in a study of post-analysis software for immune sequencing data. General study results and limits: Roughly five TRBV segments appeared more often in patients than in controls, and TRBV5-6, TRBV5-1 and TRBV20-1 were among these.

Each TCR beta cDNA library carried unique molecular identifiers. TCRdb reprocessed the PCR reads via MiXCR and lists one record per CDR3 protein. The sample holds about 820,000 distinct CDR3 sequences; 53% are singletons and the top ten take approximately 4.3%. Their antigens are not known. The sample comprised blood. The receptor source for this set is a girl aged 10 to 17 with multiple sclerosis.

The chain uses TRBV7-2 and TRBJ1-4, with D unclear. This CDR3 region has 14 residues. The V end was cut by 3 bases, the J end by 4 bases, with 9 bases between. Germline assignment: CDR1 SGHTA and CDR2 FQGNSA. CDR3 sequence reads: CASSLWNGNEKLFF. CDR3 nucleotides: TGTGCCAGCAGCTTGTGGAACGGTAATGAAAAACTGTTTTTT.

This clonotype occurred a few times. This chain joins TRBV7-9 and TRBJ2-5; D is undetermined. The V gene lost 5 bases and the J gene lost 5 bases, with 15 bases spanning the gap. The CDR3 runs 14 residues. Germline CDR1 is SEHNR and CDR2 is FQNEAQ (reference sequence). CDR3 DNA: TGTGCCAGCAGCGTGGGGAATGCCCGGGAGACCCAGTACTTC. Residues: CASSVGNARETQYF. The full variable domain, completed using reference TRBV7-9 and TRBJ2-5, is DTGVSQNPRHKITKRGQNVTFRCDPISEHNRLYWYRQTLGQGPEFLTYFQNEAQLEKSRLLSDRFSAERPKGSFSTLEIQRTEQGDSAMYLCASSVGNARETQYFGPGTRLLVL.

V is TRBV2 and J is TRBJ1-2, with no clear D. Germline CDR1 reads SNHLY; CDR2 reads FYNNEI. The CDR3 has 14 residues. With 0 bases removed from V and 3 bases from J, the gap between germline ends came to 8 bases. CDR3 region: CASSEARVDYGYTF. In DNA, the CDR3 is TGTGCCAGCAGTGAAGCGCGGGTGGACTATGGCTACACCTTC.

To note about this clonotype: One end of the junction fails to match germline, which may point to a read error. The chain couples TRBV12-3 or TRBV12-4 to TRBJ2-3; D is unresolved. The CDR3 is 18 residues long. The CDR3 region is CASSTGRIVTASADAQYF. The DNA of the CDR3 is TGTGCCAGCAGTACGGGTCGGATAGTGACGGCGAGCGCAGATGCGCAGTATTTT.

The chain links TRBV12-3 or TRBV12-4 to TRBJ2-1; D is ambiguous. This CDR3 comprises 11 residues. Trimming pared 3 bases from V and 10 bases from J, leaving 7 bases between. The chain's CDR3 is CASSFIGEQFF. The DNA for the CDR3 is TGTGCCAGCAGTTTTATCGGGGAGCAGTTCTTC.

This clonotype was observed a few times. The rearrangement joins TRBV20-1 to TRBJ2-1, with D perhaps matching TRBD2 (6 bases). In germline, CDR1 is DFQATT, CDR2 SNEGSKA (reference sequence). The ends were cut back, 5 bases at V and 3 bases at J, with 14 bases in the middle. The CDR3 runs to 14 residues. CDR3 coding DNA: TGCAGTGCTCCGGAGACTAGAAACTACAATGAGCAGTTCTTC. This translates into CSAPETRNYNEQFF.

The chain is built from TRBV5-1 and TRBJ2-7; maybe TRBD1 (6 bases). V gave up 0 bases and J gave up 2 bases, with 12 bases separating them. Germline CDR1 reads SGHRS; CDR2 reads YFSETQ. This CDR3 has 15 residues. The CDR3 bases are TGCGCCAGCAGCTTGGCCACAGGGAGTACCTACGAGCAGTACTTC. Translating gives CASSLATGSTYEQYF. Full variable domain (rest looked up from reference TRBV5-1 and TRBJ2-7): KAGVTQTPRYLIKTRGQQVTLSCSPISGHRSVSWYQQTPGQGLQFLFEYFSETQRNKGNFPGRFSGRQFSNSRSEMNVSTLELGDSALYLCASSLATGSTYEQYFGPGTRLTVT.

This clonotype was seen more than once but under ten times. The chain recombines TRBV29-1 with TRBJ2-5; 8 bases line up with TRBD1. The J segment lost 5 bases and the V segment lost 7 bases, leaving 12 bases of the junction unmatched. CDR1 and CDR2 from the germline V gene are SQVTM and ANQGSEA. CDR3 length equals 14 residues. In DNA form, the CDR3 reads TGCAGCGCCGCGGCCCGACAGGGGAAGGAGACCCAGTACTTC. Protein product: CSAAARQGKETQYF.

The chain joins TRBV2 to TRBJ2-1; D is uncertain. CDR3 length equals 13 residues. Deletions cut 2 bases from V and 8 bases from J, with 10 bases between. Germline lookup yields CDR1 SNHLY and CDR2 FYNNEI. CDR3 in DNA: TGTGCCAGCAGTGAACCCCGATTTTATGAGCAGTTCTTC. Its translation: CASSEPRFYEQFF.

This clonotype was seen only a few times. The chain joins TRBV20-1 to TRBJ2-1, with D perhaps given as TRBD1 or TRBD2 (6 bases each). Per germline, CDR1 DFQATT and CDR2 SNEGSKA (reference sequence). Trimming left V 4 bases short and J 8 bases short, with 21 bases between. The CDR3 has 15 residues. The CDR3 loop is CSANGSPQNRDEQFF. The CDR3 DNA sequence: TGCAGTGCTAACGGGAGCCCTCAAAACAGGGATGAGCAGTTCTTC.

The table lists this clonotype with many counts. V usage is TRBV2 and J usage is TRBJ2-7, with TRBD1 as a possible D gene (5 bases). Germline lookup yields CDR1 SNHLY and CDR2 FYNNEI. The V end lost 8 bases, the J end lost 0 bases, and 8 bases lay between the germline ends. CDR3 size: 12 residues. The CDR3 nucleotides are TGTGCCAGCTCCGACAGCTCCTACGAGCAGTACTTC. This encodes CASSDSSYEQYF.

This rearrangement joins TRBV20-1 to TRBJ2-7; 11 bases fit TRBD2. Germline CDR1 is DFQATT and CDR2 is SNEGSKA (reference sequence). Trimming removed 6 bases from V and 4 bases from J; junction bases left unmatched: 11. The CDR3 sequence is 15 residues long. The CDR3 region has the DNA TGCAGTGCAAGGTATCTAGCGGGAGGCCGATACGAGCAGTACTTC. Residues: CSARYLAGGRYEQYF.

This clonotype was detected a few times. V is TRBV7-6 and J is TRBJ2-3, with a weak D call TRBD1 (6 bases). Germline-derived CDR1 and CDR2 are SGHVS and FNYEAQ. The CDR3 extends over 16 amino acids. V was cut by 5 bases and J by 1 base, with 16 bases left in between. CDR3: CASSHEGQPGTDTQYF. CDR3 sequence (DNA): TGTGCCAGCAGCCACGAAGGACAGCCTGGCACAGATACGCAGTATTTT.

This chain links TRBV10-3 with TRBJ2-3, with 8 bases fitting TRBD1. Germline assignment: CDR1 ENHRY and CDR2 SYGVKD. V dropped 5 bases and J dropped 5; count of bases not matched to a gene: 6. The CDR3 spans 14 residues. CDR3 DNA sequence: TGTGCCATCAGTACCCAGGGGGCAGGAGATACGCAGTATTTT. Residues: CAISTQGAGDTQYF.

The chain uses TRBV20-1 and TRBJ2-5; 7 bases fit TRBD2. With the DNA end fitting TRBJ2-7 better, the J assignment may be wrong. This CDR3 contains 15 residues. Germline V gene data show CDR1 as DFQATT and CDR2 as SNEGSKA (reference sequence). CDR3 DNA sequence: TGCAGTGCTAGTTGGAGCGGGAATCTTCTTTACGAGCAGTACTTC. This translates into CSASWSGNLLYEQYF.

The chain combines TRBV3-1 with TRBJ2-1, with 7 positions matching TRBD2. Germline trimming cut 3 bases from V and 1 base from J; bases unmatched to any gene: 3. This CDR3 region has 15 residues. Per germline, CDR1 LGHDT and CDR2 YNNKEL (reference sequence). The CDR3 region has the DNA TGTGCCAGCAGCCAGGGGGGGGGTTCCTACAATGAGCAGTTCTTC. Translated: CASSQGGGSYNEQFF.

This clonotype was detected a few times. The rearrangement joins TRBV3-1 to TRBJ2-7; TRBD2 matches 14 bases. Germline CDR1 LGHDT, CDR2 YNNKEL (reference sequence). The CDR3 extends over 14 amino acids. Trimming cost V 5 bases and J 5 bases; bases outside gene matches: 2. As DNA, the CDR3 is TGTGCCAGCAGCGGACTAGCGGGAGGTAACGAGCAGTACTTC. Amino acid sequence: CASSGLAGGNEQYF.

CDR3 DNA sequence: TGTGCCAGCAGTTACCCGGGACAGGGCCATCAGCCCCAGCATTTT. This codes for CASSYPGQGHQPQHF. The gene calls are TRBV6-6 and TRBJ1-5, with 9 positions matching TRBD1. CDR3 size: 15 residues. The V gene's germline CDR1 is MNHNY and CDR2 SVGAGI (reference sequence). J gave up 5 bases and V 2 bases, and 4 bases lay outside the gene matches.

The gene calls are TRBV4-1 and TRBJ2-7; TRBD2 matches at 8 bases. J was trimmed by 3 bases and V by 0 bases; bases with no gene match: 4. CDR3 size: 15 residues. Germline values: CDR1 MGHRA, CDR2 YSYEKL. This chain's CDR3 is CASSQDPAGDYEQYF. The CDR3, as DNA: TGCGCCAGCAGCCAAGACCCAGCGGGAGACTACGAGCAGTACTTC.

This chain links TRBV7-9 with TRBJ2-4; 10 bases are shared with TRBD1. The J call may be wrong; the DNA end is better matched by TRBJ2-7. The CDR3 sequence is 16 residues long. Looked up from germline, CDR1 is SEHNR and CDR2 is FQNEAQ (reference sequence). In DNA, the CDR3 is TGTGCCAGCCGTTACCCCAAGGGACAGGGGAGCTCCGAGCAGTACTTC. Translated: CASRYPKGQGSSEQYF.

This clonotype was seen once. The chain links TRBV25-1 to TRBJ1-2; D remains unclear. The germline V gene has CDR1 MGHDK and CDR2 SYGVNS. Trimming pared 0 bases from V and 1 base from J, leaving 6 bases between. This CDR3 is built from 14 residues. CDR3 loop: CASSEYPGNYGYTF. The CDR3 bases are TGTGCCAGCAGTGAATATCCGGGTAACTATGGCTACACCTTC.

This chain connects TRBV20-1 to TRBJ2-5; TRBD1 agrees at 7 bases. After removal of 0 bases from V and 4 bases from J, the junction contained 11 bases not matched to a gene. From germline, CDR1 is DFQATT and CDR2 SNEGSKA (reference sequence). The CDR3 consists of 16 residues. CDR3 loop: CSARDPRGLLRETQYF. Written as DNA, the CDR3 is TGCAGTGCTAGAGATCCAAGGGGGCTGTTGCGAGAGACCCAGTACTTC.

This clonotype was found once. This chain links TRBV27 with TRBJ2-2, with TRBD2 matching 8 bases. The germline CDR1 and CDR2 sequences are MNHEY and SMNVEV (reference sequence). The CDR3 runs to 14 residues. Trimming cost V 7 bases and J 9 bases; bases outside gene matches: 10. The CDR3 spells CASNRGGPPRELFF. CDR3 DNA sequence: TGTGCCAGCAACCGGGGGGGGCCGCCCCGGGAGCTGTTTTTT.

Ten or more counts support this clonotype. The chain is built from TRBV6-1 and TRBJ2-5; D may match TRBD1 or TRBD2 (7 bases each). The germline gives CDR1 MNHNS, CDR2 SASEGT. CDR3 length: 15 amino acids. Trimming stripped 4 bases from V and 4 bases from J, with 16 bases between. CDR3 in amino acids: CASSGGGGGGETQYF. Here the CDR3 DNA reads TGTGCCAGCAGTGGGGGAGGGGGCGGAGGAGAGACCCAGTACTTC.

The J gene is TRBJ2-5, the V gene TRBV10-3; 7 nucleotides line up with TRBD2. Germline-derived CDR1 and CDR2 are ENHRY and SYGVKD. This CDR3 has 14 amino acids. The junction had 8 bases not matched to a gene; V was cut back by 6 bases and J by 4 bases. In nucleotides, the CDR3 is TGTGCCATCAGGGGAGCGGGAATAAGAGAGACCCAGTACTTC. This translates into CAIRGAGIRETQYF.

The chain uses TRBV12-3 or TRBV12-4 and TRBJ2-7; 9 bases line up with TRBD1. V shed 6 bases and J 3 bases; nucleotides not matched to a gene: 9. The CDR3 totals 15 residues. The CDR3 coding sequence is TGTGCCAGCAGCCCCCGGGACAGGGTTCACTACGAGCAGTACTTC. Its protein is CASSPRDRVHYEQYF.